This entry features one T cell receptor (beta chain) sequence. Its binding antigen is unknown. Per-nucleotide qualities are absent, and no much larger clonotype sits a single base away. TCRbeta CDR3 regions were amplified from genomic DNA using the immunoSEQ Assay, a bias-controlled multiplex PCR. As for how the authors treated the data: The number of nucleated cells in each sample was estimated from the amplification of reference gene primers within the assay. To quantify the absolute abundance of each unique TCRbeta CDR3 rearrangement, sequence reads were collapsed and filtered. Productive Simpson clonality was computed per sample as the square root of Simpson's diversity index over productive rearrangements. TCRdb obtained this table from immuneACCESS and retained in-frame rearrangements with V and J assigned. These tables miss some clones; where compared with another copy, unresolved V genes account for less than half of the shortfall, and the remainder is unexplained. The DNA gave D and trimming, while V, J and clone size come from that table. Present in this sample are about 240,000 clones, around 83% of which were seen just once. The ten largest clones add up to around 3.3% of the sample.

The data stem from a study of blood T cell repertoires in COVID-19 (dated by TCRdb to the early 2020s). Study-wide context: Samples from collaborators originated in the United States, Italy and Spain and spanned both the acute and convalescent phases of COVID-19. The prospective study material was composed of cDNA or gDNA derived from T cells, B-cell-depleted T cells, or PBMCs. Deeply sampled blood TCRbeta repertoires from subjects exposed to, actively infected with, or recovered from COVID-19 were included in the dataset. A freely available public database, intended as a resource for researchers studying the immune response to SARS-CoV-2, is where the repertoires were released. The samples were drawn from two sources: the first 160 participants of the ongoing ImmuneRACE study, and 1,000 to 1,500 subjects contributed by 6 global collaborators. Sample metadata almost always included a de-identified subject ID, COVID-19 status, age in years and sex. Where HLA class I and class II types were available, the types were taken from metadata supplied by the sample provider, not from assay-based typing. General conclusions and limits of the study: The amount of clinical and demographic metadata varied by source and participant and was provided uncurated.

The collaborating institutions used their own protocols to collect whole blood in K2EDTA tubes. For TCRbeta analysis, collaborators shipped samples as frozen whole blood, isolated PBMCs, or DNA extracted from either of those sample types. The germline V gene yields MNHEY for CDR1 and SVGAGI for CDR2. The CDR3 spans 12 residues, from the cysteine through the phenylalanine. The CDR3 DNA has 36 bases and is translated from base 1. Trimming removed 6 bases from V and 5 bases from J; the gene matches leave 3 bases unexplained. The chain couples TRBV6-5 to TRBJ2-5, with 7 junctional bases fitting TRBD2. The sequenced material came from peripheral blood. This TCR was recovered from a woman in her late teens or twenties with acute or convalescent COVID-19. The CDR3 region reads CASSYSGETQYF. The DNA sequence is as follows: TGTGCCAGCAGCTATAGCGGGGAGACCCAGTACTTC.